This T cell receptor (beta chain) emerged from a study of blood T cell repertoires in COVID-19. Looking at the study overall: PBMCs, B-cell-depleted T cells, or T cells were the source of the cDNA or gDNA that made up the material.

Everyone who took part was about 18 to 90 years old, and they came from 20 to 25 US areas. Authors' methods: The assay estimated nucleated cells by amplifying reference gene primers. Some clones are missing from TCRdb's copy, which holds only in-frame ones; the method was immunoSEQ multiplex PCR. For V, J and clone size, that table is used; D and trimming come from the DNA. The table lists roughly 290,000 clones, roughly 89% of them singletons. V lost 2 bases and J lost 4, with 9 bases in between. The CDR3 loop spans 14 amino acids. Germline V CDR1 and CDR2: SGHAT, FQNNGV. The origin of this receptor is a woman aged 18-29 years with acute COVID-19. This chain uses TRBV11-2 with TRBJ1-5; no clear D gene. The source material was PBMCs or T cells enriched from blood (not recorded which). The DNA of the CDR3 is TGTGCCAGCAGCTTATCTCAACATAATCAGCCCCAGCATTTT. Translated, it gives CASSLSQHNQPQHF.